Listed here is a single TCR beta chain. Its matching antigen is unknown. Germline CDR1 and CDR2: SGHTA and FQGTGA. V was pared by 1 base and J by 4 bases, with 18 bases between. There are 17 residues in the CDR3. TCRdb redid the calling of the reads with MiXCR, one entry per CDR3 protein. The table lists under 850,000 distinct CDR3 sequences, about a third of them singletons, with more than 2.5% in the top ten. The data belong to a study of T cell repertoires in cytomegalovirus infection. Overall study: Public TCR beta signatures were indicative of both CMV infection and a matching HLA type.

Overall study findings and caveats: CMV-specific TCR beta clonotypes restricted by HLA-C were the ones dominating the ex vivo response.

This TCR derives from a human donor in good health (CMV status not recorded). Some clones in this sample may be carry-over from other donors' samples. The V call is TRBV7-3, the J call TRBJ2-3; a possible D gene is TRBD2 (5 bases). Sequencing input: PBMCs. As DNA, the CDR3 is TGTGCCAGCAGCTTAATGGGCGAGGGTTCTCAGTCAGATACGCAGTATTTT. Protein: CASSLMGEGSQSDTQYF.